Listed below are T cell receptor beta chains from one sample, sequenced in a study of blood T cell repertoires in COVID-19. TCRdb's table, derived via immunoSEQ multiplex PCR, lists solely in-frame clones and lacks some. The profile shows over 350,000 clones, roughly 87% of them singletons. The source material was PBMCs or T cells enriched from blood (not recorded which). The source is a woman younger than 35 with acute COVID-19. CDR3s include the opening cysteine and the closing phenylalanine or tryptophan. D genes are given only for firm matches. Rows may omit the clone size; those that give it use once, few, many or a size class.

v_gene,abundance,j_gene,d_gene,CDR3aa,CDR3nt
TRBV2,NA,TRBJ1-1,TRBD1,CASSEGRGYTEAFF,TGTGCCAGCAGTGAAGGCAGGGGGTACACTGAAGCTTTCTTT
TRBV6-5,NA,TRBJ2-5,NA,CASTHGAAETQYF,TGTGCCAGCACCCATGGGGCAGCGGAGACCCAGTACTTC
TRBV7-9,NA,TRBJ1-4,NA,CASSLTDSRAEKLFF,TGTGCCAGCAGCTTAACGGACAGTAGAGCTGAAAAACTGTTTTTT
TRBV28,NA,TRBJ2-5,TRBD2,CASSIGTSGNKETQYF,TGTGCCAGCAGTATCGGGACTAGCGGGAATAAAGAGACCCAGTACTTC
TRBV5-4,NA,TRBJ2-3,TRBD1,CASSAYRGADTQYF,TGTGCCAGCAGCGCTTACAGGGGAGCAGATACGCAGTATTTT
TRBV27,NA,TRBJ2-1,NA,CASSFLRSGAVNEQFF,TGTGCCAGCAGTTTTTTGCGCTCTGGGGCAGTAAATGAGCAGTTCTTC
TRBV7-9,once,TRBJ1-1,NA,CASSSTTNLEAFF,TGTGCCAGCAGCTCCACGACTAACCTTGAAGCTTTCTTT
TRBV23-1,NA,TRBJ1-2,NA,CASSQSFRDKDNYGYTF,TGCGCCAGCAGTCAATCGTTTAGGGACAAAGATAACTATGGCTACACCTTC
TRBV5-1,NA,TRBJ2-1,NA,CASSYLPGGTYNEQFF,TGCGCCAGCAGCTACCTGCCGGGGGGCACCTACAATGAGCAGTTCTTC
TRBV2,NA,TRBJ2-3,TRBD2,CARASGGAWDTQYF,TGTGCCAGGGCCAGCGGGGGGGCTTGGGATACGCAGTATTTT
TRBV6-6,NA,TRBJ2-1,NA,CASSYVSDRRDEQFF,TGTGCCAGCAGTTACGTTTCTGACAGGCGGGATGAGCAGTTCTTC
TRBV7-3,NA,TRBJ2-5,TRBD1,CASSLLGTGQETQYF,TGTGCCAGCAGCTTATTGGGGACAGGCCAAGAGACCCAGTACTTC
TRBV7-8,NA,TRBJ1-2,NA,CASSLHRDLNYGYTF,TGTGCCAGCAGCTTACATCGGGATCTTAACTATGGCTACACCTTC
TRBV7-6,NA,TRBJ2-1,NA,CASSLERGGAYNEQFF,TGTGCCAGCAGCTTAGAAAGGGGGGGAGCCTACAATGAGCAGTTCTTC
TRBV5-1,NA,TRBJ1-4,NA,CASSKQDGELFF,TGCGCCAGCAGCAAACAGGATGGGGAACTGTTTTTT
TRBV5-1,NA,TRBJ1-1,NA,CASRLPKMNTEAFF,TGCGCCAGCAGACTGCCAAAAATGAACACTGAAGCTTTCTTT
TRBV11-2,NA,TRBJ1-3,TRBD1,CASSRLTGSGNTIYF,TGTGCCAGCAGCCGTCTGACAGGGTCCGGAAACACCATATATTTT